Below are 15 T cell receptor beta chains sequenced from a single sample in a study of T cells in Graves' hyperthyroidism and ophthalmopathy. What was amplified from RNA transcripts were TCR beta CDR3 regions. In the first-round RT-PCR of the TCR CDR3, the HTBI primer set was used. MiXCR, run by TCRdb on the multiplex PCR reads, gives a single entry per CDR3 protein. This table has about 410,000 distinct CDR3 sequences, roughly 14% appearing once. The sample consisted of blood. The receptors here all came from a young man with Graves' ophthalmopathy.

The chain recombines TRBV5-4 with TRBJ1-2, with 8 bases identical to TRBD1. CDR1 SGHNT and CDR2 YYREEE come from the germline V gene (reference sequence). The CDR3 covers 14 residues. J was trimmed by 5 bases and V by 4 bases; bases with no gene match: 7. CDR3 region: CASSLQGASYGYTF. The CDR3 bases are TGTGCCAGCAGCCTCCAGGGGGCATCGTATGGCTACACCTTC.

This clonotype came up a few times. The rearrangement joins TRBV9 to TRBJ2-1; 7 positions match TRBD1. The junction had 6 bases not matched to a gene; V was cut back by 0 bases and J by 12 bases. The CDR3 contains 13 residues. Germline V CDR1 and CDR2: SGDLS, YYNGEE. The CDR3 nucleotides read TGTGCCAGCAGCGTAGGGACAGGCGGAGGGCAGTTCTTC. Translated: CASSVGTGGGQFF. Using reference TRBV9 and TRBJ2-1 for the parts outside the CDR3, the full variable domain is DSGVTQTPKHLITATGQRVTLRCSPRSGDLSVYWYQQSLDQGLQFLIQYYNGEERAKGNILERFSAQQFPDLHSELNLSSLELGDSALYFCASSVGTGGGQFFGPGTRLTVL.

This clonotype was counted at least ten times. The rearrangement joins TRBV7-2 to TRBJ2-3; TRBD2 aligns across 16 bases. V lost 3 bases to trimming and J lost 3 bases; unmatched junction nucleotides: 3. The CDR3 contains 17 residues. From germline, CDR1 is SGHTA and CDR2 FQGNSA. CDR3 in DNA: TGTGCCAGCAGCTTGGGACTAGCGGGGGGGCGTACAGATACGCAGTATTTT. This translates into CASSLGLAGGRTDTQYF.

This clonotype came up once. V is TRBV15 and J is TRBJ2-2, with D possibly called TRBD1 or TRBD2 (6 bases each). The V and J ends lost 0 bases and 7 bases respectively, with 18 bases between them. Germline V gene sequence: CDR1 LNHNV, CDR2 YYDKDF (reference sequence). The CDR3 runs 17 residues. CDR3 loop: CATSRDIRGGGGGELFF. The CDR3 nucleotides are TGTGCCACCAGCAGAGATATTCGTGGAGGGGGAGGCGGGGAGCTGTTTTTT. Full variable domain (outside the CDR3, taken from reference TRBV15 and TRBJ2-2): DAMVIQNPRYQVTQFGKPVTLSCSQTLNHNVMYWYQQKSSQAPKLLFHYYDKDFNNEADTPDNFQSRRPNTSFCFLDIRSPGLGDTAMYLCATSRDIRGGGGGELFFGEGSRLTVL.

This clonotype was seen repeatedly, ten times or more. At one end, the junction sequence differs from germline, possibly due to a read error. This chain uses TRBV7-7 with TRBJ2-1; 10 nucleotides agree with TRBD1. The germline gives CDR1 SSHAT, CDR2 FNYEAQ (reference sequence). The length of the CDR3 is 14 residues. CDR3 in amino acids: CASSLGTGANEQFF. For the CDR3, the DNA is TGTGCTAGCAGCTTAGGGACAGGGGCCAATGAGCAGTTCTTC.

There are many counts of this clonotype. This rearrangement joins TRBV13 to TRBJ2-7; D tentatively fits TRBD1 or TRBD2 (5 bases each). CDR3 length equals 13 residues. CDR1 PRHDT and CDR2 FYEKMQ come from the germline V gene (reference sequence). Trimming stripped 7 bases from V and 6 bases from J, with 16 bases between. The CDR3: CASTPGTPSEQYF. The CDR3 bases are TGTGCCAGCACCCCAGGGACCCCGTCCGAGCAGTACTTC.

This clonotype was detected many times. CDR3 nucleotide sequence: TGTGCCAGCAGCCCGCAATGGACCGGGGAGCTGTTTTTT. Its translation is CASSPQWTGELFF. The V and J genes are TRBV11-3 and TRBJ2-2; D not resolved. Trimming took 5 bases from V and 5 from J, leaving 9 bases between them. The CDR3 runs 13 residues. Germline V CDR1 and CDR2: SGHNT, YENEEA.

This clonotype has a count of ten or more. The CDR3 DNA reads TGCAGTGCGACCATACTAGCGGGGCCCGCTAGCACAGATACGCAGTATTTT. This gives the protein CSATILAGPASTDTQYF. V is TRBV20-1 and J is TRBJ2-3; 10 bases line up with TRBD2. Germline lookup yields CDR1 DFQATT and CDR2 SNEGSKA (reference sequence). Germline trimming cut 6 bases from V and 0 bases from J; bases unmatched to any gene: 12. CDR3 length equals 17 residues.

This clonotype was detected many times. V and J are TRBV11-2 and TRBJ2-1; TRBD2 matches at 8 bases. V was pared by 3 bases and J by 3 bases, with 7 bases of the junction left unmatched. This CDR3 has 16 amino acids. CDR1 and CDR2 from the germline V gene are SGHAT and FQNNGV. CDR3 sequence reads: CASSFPASGFYNEQFF. As DNA, the CDR3 is TGTGCCAGCAGCTTCCCGGCTAGCGGGTTCTACAATGAGCAGTTCTTC.

Many counts were recorded for this clonotype. This rearrangement joins TRBV24-1 to TRBJ1-2; 10 nucleotides match TRBD1. This CDR3 spans 15 amino acids. Germline loops: CDR1 KGHDR, CDR2 SFDVKD. J was trimmed by 8 bases and V by 3 bases; bases with no gene match: 8. Written as DNA, the CDR3 is TGTGCCACCAGTGATCCCGCCGGGACAGGGGACGGCTACACCTTC. Its protein is CATSDPAGTGDGYTF.

This clonotype has a count of ten or more. The J gene is TRBJ2-1, the V gene TRBV20-1; TRBD2 agrees at 14 bases. V shed 5 bases and J 3 bases; nucleotides not matched to a gene: 3. This CDR3 region has 15 residues. Germline lookup yields CDR1 DFQATT and CDR2 SNEGSKA (reference sequence). The CDR3 DNA follows: TGCAGTGCTCCGGGACTAGCGGGAGTCTACAATGAGCAGTTCTTC. As protein: CSAPGLAGVYNEQFF.

This clonotype was seen repeatedly, ten times or more. This chain joins TRBV6-5 and TRBJ2-7, with D uncertain. From germline, CDR1 is MNHEY and CDR2 SVGAGI. V was cut by 0 bases and J by 0 bases, with 6 bases left in between. The CDR3 is 14 residues long. CDR3 region: CASSYSSPSYEQYF. CDR3 DNA: TGTGCCAGCAGTTACTCTAGCCCCTCCTACGAGCAGTACTTC.

This clonotype was counted ten times or more. The chain couples TRBV6-5 to TRBJ2-3; 11 bases map to TRBD2. The ends lost 2 bases at V and 6 bases at J; junction bases unmatched: 13. The CDR3 sequence is 18 residues long. The V gene's germline CDR1 is MNHEY and CDR2 SVGAGI. As DNA, the CDR3 is TGTGCCAGCAGTTACAGGGGTCTTTCTAGCGGGAGGTTGGATACGCAGTATTTT. This gives the protein CASSYRGLSSGRLDTQYF.

V gene TRBV10-3 combines with J gene TRBJ2-7; D might be TRBD2 (5 bases). Germline CDR1 ENHRY, CDR2 SYGVKD. Trimming took off 4 bases at V and 2 bases at J, with 6 bases between the two ends. CDR3 length: 12 residues. CDR3 in DNA: TGTGCCATCAGTGCCGGGACCTACGAGCAGTACTTC. As protein: CAISAGTYEQYF.

The gene calls are TRBV6-1 and TRBJ2-7, with TRBD1 matching 9 bases. Unmatched junction bases numbered 8, after V lost 5 bases and J lost 3 bases. The CDR3 has 15 amino acids. The germline V gene encodes CDR1 MNHNS and CDR2 SASEGT. CDR3 sequence: CASSLRTGDNYEQYF. DNA of the CDR3: TGTGCCAGCAGTTTACGGACAGGGGACAACTACGAGCAGTACTTC.